The 14 T cell receptor beta chains below come from one sample, sequenced in a study of neurological immune-mediated disorders. In TCRdb, the 5' RACE reads were re-called with MiXCR into one record per CDR3 protein. The sample shows 55,000 or so distinct CDR3 sequences, roughly 4.4% of them seen only once. The sequencing input was PBMCs. Every receptor here comes from a man aged 45-65 years with multiple sclerosis.

The sample holds many counts of this clonotype. V and J are TRBV7-2 and TRBJ2-3; no clear D. CDR1 is SGHTA and CDR2 is FQGNSA in the germline V gene. The length of the CDR3 is 16 residues. The V gene lost 1 base and the J gene lost 3 bases, with 14 bases spanning the gap. In DNA form, the CDR3 reads TGTGCCAGCAGCTTAGGGGTGGGGAAGGGTACAGATACGCAGTATTTT. Amino acids: CASSLGVGKGTDTQYF. The whole variable domain, filled in from reference TRBV7-2 and TRBJ2-3, reads GAGVSQSPSNKVTEKGKDVELRCDPISGHTALYWYRQSLGQGLEFLIYFQGNSAPDKSGLPSDRFSAERTGGSVSTLTIQRTQQEDSAVYLCASSLGVGKGTDTQYFGPGTRLTVL.

This clonotype occurred many times. This rearrangement joins TRBV15 to TRBJ2-5, with D perhaps matching TRBD1 or TRBD2 (5 bases each). Germline V lookup: CDR1 LNHNV, CDR2 YYDKDF (reference sequence). The CDR3 runs to 14 residues. The V gene lost 3 bases and the J gene lost 2 bases, with 10 bases spanning the gap. The CDR3 DNA is TGTGCCACCAGCAGGGGACCATCGCAAGAGACCCAGTACTTC. Its translation is CATSRGPSQETQYF.

This clonotype was picked up many times. The chain recombines TRBV20-1 with TRBJ2-1; 7 bases map to TRBD1. The V gene's germline CDR1 is DFQATT and CDR2 SNEGSKA (reference sequence). The V segment lost 7 bases and the J segment 10 bases; nucleotides outside the gene matches: 22. CDR3 length: 16 residues. CDR3 nucleotides: TGCAGTGTTAGTCCCCAGAGGGGGCGATTCACCGCAGAGCAGTTCTTC. Translation gives CSVSPQRGRFTAEQFF.

This clonotype was counted at least ten times. The rearrangement joins TRBV6-4 to TRBJ2-3; the D gene is possibly TRBD1 (6 bases). Germline CDR1 reads MRHNA; CDR2 reads SNTAGT. The CDR3 loop spans 18 amino acids. The V gene lost 5 bases and the J gene lost 0 bases, with 21 bases spanning the gap. For the CDR3, the DNA is TGTGCCAGCAGTCCCCGCGTGGACAGTACCTCTAGCACAGATACGCAGTATTTT. Protein: CASSPRVDSTSSTDTQYF.

This clonotype appeared many times. This chain connects TRBV3-1 to TRBJ2-3; D tentatively fits TRBD1 or TRBD2 (5 bases each). There are 14 residues in the CDR3. With 4 bases removed from V and 2 bases from J, the gap between germline ends came to 10 bases. The germline CDR1 and CDR2 sequences are LGHDT and YNNKEL (reference sequence). CDR3 DNA sequence: TGTGCCAGCAGCCCGACGGGGCCCACAGATACGCAGTATTTT. The encoded protein is CASSPTGPTDTQYF.

This clonotype was counted ten times or more. The chain uses TRBV6-5 and TRBJ1-1; 9 bases map to TRBD1. The V segment lost 6 bases and the J segment 4 bases; nucleotides outside the gene matches: 9. Per germline, CDR1 MNHEY and CDR2 SVGAGI. The CDR3 runs 15 residues. CDR3 in amino acids: CASSTTGGDTTEAFF. CDR3 nucleotide sequence: TGTGCCAGCAGCACGACAGGGGGGGATACCACTGAAGCTTTCTTT.

This clonotype was recorded at least ten times. The chain uses TRBV5-6 and TRBJ2-1, with 7 bases identical to TRBD2. J gave up 7 bases and V 0 bases, and 1 base lay outside the gene matches. Germline CDR1 is SGHDT and CDR2 is YYEEEE. CDR3 length: 13 residues. The chain's CDR3 is CASSLVGGNEQFF. CDR3 sequence (DNA): TGTGCCAGCAGCTTGGTGGGGGGGAATGAGCAGTTCTTC.

This clonotype was recorded at least ten times. The V and J genes are TRBV14 and TRBJ1-1; unclear D gene. Trimming stripped 1 base from V and 10 bases from J, with 13 bases between. From germline, CDR1 is SGHDN and CDR2 FVKESK. CDR3 length: 13 amino acids. CDR3 sequence reads: CASSQAAGRTAFF. In DNA form, the CDR3 reads TGTGCCAGCAGCCAAGCAGCGGGGAGGACAGCTTTCTTT.

In this sample, this clonotype is medium-sized. This CDR3 reads CSARALGGGFRFEQFF. Written as DNA, the CDR3 is TGCAGTGCTAGAGCACTGGGCGGGGGCTTCCGCTTTGAGCAGTTCTTC. The chain employs TRBV20-1 and TRBJ2-1; tentative D call: TRBD2 (7 bases). V gave up 1 base and J gave up 9 bases, with 22 bases separating them. The germline V gene encodes CDR1 DFQATT and CDR2 SNEGSKA (reference sequence). CDR3 size: 16 residues.

This clonotype was seen many times. This sequence joins TRBV6-1 and TRBJ2-5, with 9 bases matching TRBD1. Per germline, CDR1 MNHNS and CDR2 SASEGT. CDR3 length: 15 residues. The J segment lost 2 bases and the V segment lost 0 bases, leaving 1 base of the junction unmatched. The CDR3 spells CASSEAGTGQETQYF. In DNA, the CDR3 is TGTGCCAGCAGTGAAGCCGGGACAGGGCAAGAGACCCAGTACTTC.

This rearrangement joins TRBV29-1 to TRBJ2-7; D is undetermined. The CDR3 has 11 amino acids. V was shortened by 4 bases and J by 4 bases, with 8 bases between the two germline ends. The germline V gene encodes CDR1 SQVTM and CDR2 ANQGSEA. DNA for the CDR3: TGCAGCGTTGGGTCCGCGTACGAGCAGTACTTC. This translates into CSVGSAYEQYF.

This clonotype was seen ten or more times. This sequence joins TRBV28 and TRBJ1-1; D remains unclear. Germline CDR1 and CDR2: MDHEN and SYDVKM. The CDR3 loop spans 11 amino acids. Deletions cut 5 bases from V and 10 bases from J, with 11 bases between. The DNA for the CDR3 is TGTGCCAGCAGTCTGCAGGTCGTAGCTTTCTTT. Translating it yields CASSLQVVAFF. The full variable domain, in which reference TRBV28 and TRBJ1-1 provide the parts outside the CDR3, is DVKVTQSSRYLVKRTGEKVFLECVQDMDHENMFWYRQDPGLGLRLIYFSYDVKMKEKGDIPEGYSVSREKKERFSLILESASTNQTSMYLCASSLQVVAFFGQGTRLTVV.

This clonotype was seen repeatedly, ten times or more. The V and J genes are TRBV5-1 and TRBJ1-2; D possibly corresponds to TRBD1 (5 bases). In germline, CDR1 is SGHRS, CDR2 YFSETQ. The V gene lost 2 bases and the J gene lost 7 bases, with 21 bases spanning the gap. The CDR3 is made up of 16 amino acids. The DNA for the CDR3 is TGCGCCAGCAGCTTCGTCTTGGCGGGGCTCGGGGGTGGCTACACCTTC. Protein product: CASSFVLAGLGGGYTF.

Details on this clonotype: A much more abundant neighbour one base away suggests this may be a read error. The J gene is TRBJ2-7, the V gene TRBV7-9, with D possibly being TRBD1 or TRBD2 (6 bases each). V was pared by 5 bases and J by 2 bases, with 16 bases between. The length of the CDR3 is 15 residues. Germline V gives CDR1 SEHNR, CDR2 FQNEAQ (reference sequence). In DNA form, the CDR3 reads TGTGCCAGCAGCCCCTCCAGGGGAGGAACCTACGAGCAGTACTTC. Residues: CASSPSRGGTYEQYF.